This TCR beta chain was identified during a study of T cells in tuberculosis. Background on the study: CD1B tetramers identified T cells specific for mycobacterial lipid GMM.

This clone was seen a handful of times. Its antigen remains unidentified. Study findings and constraints: Selection depended on which cryopreserved specimens were available.

This CDR3 has 12 residues. Germline lookup yields CDR1 MNHEY and CDR2 SVGAGI. Trimming took 6 bases from V and 6 from J, leaving 12 bases between them. Time point denoted: new active TB diagnosis, blood taken before or within 7 days of starting treatment. Positive smear microscopy and/or M. tuberculosis culture confirmed active disease. Each clinical donor contributed on average about 92,000 T cells from unsorted cryopreserved PBMC. Profiled with immunoSEQ multiplex PCR; TCRdb holds only in-frame clones, not every one. Counted here are about 33,000 clones, about 90% occurring once; the ten biggest clones make up approximately 7%.

The TCR originated in an adult with tuberculosis. Some clones in this sample may be carry-over from other donors' samples. The chain recombines TRBV6-5 with TRBJ2-7; possible D gene TRBD2, 5 bases. This sample comprised PBMCs, obtained at tuberculosis diagnosis. The CDR3 sequence: CASSEGSVEQYF. The CDR3 DNA sequence: TGTGCCAGCAGCGAGGGTTCGGTCGAGCAGTACTTC.